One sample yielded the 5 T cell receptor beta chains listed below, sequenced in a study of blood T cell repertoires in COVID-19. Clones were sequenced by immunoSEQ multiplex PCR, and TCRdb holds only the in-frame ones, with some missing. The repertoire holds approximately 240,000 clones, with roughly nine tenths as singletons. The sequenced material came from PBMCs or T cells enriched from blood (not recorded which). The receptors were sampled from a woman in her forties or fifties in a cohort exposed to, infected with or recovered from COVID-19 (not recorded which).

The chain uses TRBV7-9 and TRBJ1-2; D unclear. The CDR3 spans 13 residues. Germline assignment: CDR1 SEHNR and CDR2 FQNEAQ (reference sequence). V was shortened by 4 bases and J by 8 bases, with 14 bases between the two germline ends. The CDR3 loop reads CASSSTTVHGYTF. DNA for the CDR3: TGTGCCAGCAGCTCTACCACAGTTCACGGCTACACCTTC.

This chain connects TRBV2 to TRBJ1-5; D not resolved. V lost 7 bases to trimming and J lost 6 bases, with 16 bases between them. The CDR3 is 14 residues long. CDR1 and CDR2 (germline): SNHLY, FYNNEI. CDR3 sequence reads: CASTSAQRGQPQHF. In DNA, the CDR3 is TGTGCCAGCACAAGTGCTCAACGGGGTCAGCCCCAGCATTTT.

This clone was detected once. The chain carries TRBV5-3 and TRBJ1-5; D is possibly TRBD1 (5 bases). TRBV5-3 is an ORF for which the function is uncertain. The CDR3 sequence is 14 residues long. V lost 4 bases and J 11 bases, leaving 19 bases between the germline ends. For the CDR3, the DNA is TGTGCCAGAAGCCACATGGGGCCTGCGCTTACCCAGCATTTT. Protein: CARSHMGPALTQHF.

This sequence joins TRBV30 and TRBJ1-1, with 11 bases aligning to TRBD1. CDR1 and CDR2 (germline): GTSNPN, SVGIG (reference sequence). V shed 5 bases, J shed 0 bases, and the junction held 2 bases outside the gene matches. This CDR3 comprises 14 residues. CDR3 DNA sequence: TGTGCCTGGGGGACAGGGGGGCTGAACACTGAAGCTTTCTTT. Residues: CAWGTGGLNTEAFF.

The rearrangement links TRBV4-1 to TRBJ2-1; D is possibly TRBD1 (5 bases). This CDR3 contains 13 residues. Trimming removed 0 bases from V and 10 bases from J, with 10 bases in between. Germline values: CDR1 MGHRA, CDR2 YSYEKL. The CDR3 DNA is TGCGCCAGCAGCCAAGAAGGGGTGGGCGAGCAGTTCTTC. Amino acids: CASSQEGVGEQFF.